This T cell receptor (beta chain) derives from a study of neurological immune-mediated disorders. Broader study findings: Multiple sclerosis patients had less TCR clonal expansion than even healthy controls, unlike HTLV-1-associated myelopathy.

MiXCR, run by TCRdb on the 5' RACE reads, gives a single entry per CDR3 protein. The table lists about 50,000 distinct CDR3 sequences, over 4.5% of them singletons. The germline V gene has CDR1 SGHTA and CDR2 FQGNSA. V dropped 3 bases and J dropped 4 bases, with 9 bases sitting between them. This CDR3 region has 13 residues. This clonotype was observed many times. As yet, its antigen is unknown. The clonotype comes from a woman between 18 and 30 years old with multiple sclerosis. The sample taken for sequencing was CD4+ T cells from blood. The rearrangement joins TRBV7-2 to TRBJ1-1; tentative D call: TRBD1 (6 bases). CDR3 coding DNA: TGTGCCAGCAGCTTGGGGGCTGCCACTGAAGCTTTCTTT. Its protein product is CASSLGAATEAFF.